Following are 2 T cell receptor beta chains from one sample sequenced in a study of shared clonotypes between healthy human individuals. The protocol was immunoSEQ multiplex PCR, while the TCRdb copy is restricted to in-frame clones and leaves out a portion. The sample consists of about 1 million clones, 75% of them appearing once. Material: memory CD4+ T cells sorted from blood. Subset reported: CD45RA-negative fraction. These receptors were taken from a man aged 18 to 30 in good health.

The chain is built from TRBV11-2 and TRBJ1-4, with D possibly matching TRBD1 (5 bases). Germline V gene data show CDR1 as SGHAT and CDR2 as FQNNGV. The CDR3 runs 15 residues. The V gene lost 5 bases and the J gene lost 7 bases, with 17 bases spanning the gap. The CDR3 DNA reads TGTGCCAGCAGCCAAGACGGGACGGCTCTTGAAAAACTGTTTTTT. It yields the protein CASSQDGTALEKLFF.

The CDR3 spells CASSLFSGYTEAFF. In DNA form, the CDR3 reads TGTGCCAGCAGTTTGTTTAGTGGGTACACTGAAGCTTTCTTT. The chain is built from TRBV14 and TRBJ1-1; D is undetermined. Trimming shortened V by 6 bases and J by 3 bases, and 14 bases separated the two germline ends. CDR3 size: 14 residues. Germline assignment: CDR1 SGHDN and CDR2 FVKESK.